This record looks at one T cell receptor beta chain sequence and its context. The antigen is undetermined. A much larger clone sits a single nucleotide away, making a read error possible. The CDR3 is 18 residues long. V was pared by 0 bases and J by 6 bases, with 9 bases of the junction left unmatched. Germline V gene sequence: CDR1 ENHRY, CDR2 SYGVKD. The data were taken from a study of Graves' ophthalmopathy and Graves' hyperthyroidism. The study, taken as a whole, reports: Sensitivity of around 86% and specificity of around 80% were achieved when a 13-signature model separated ophthalmopathy from stable hyperthyroidism. As the model predicted ophthalmopathy progression, it achieved a sensitivity of just over 70% and a specificity of more than 72%. The blood repertoire also included most expanded thyroid clonotypes above 0.001 frequency.

RNA transcripts provided the template for amplifying TCR beta CDR3 regions. Following a first-round RT-PCR that used HTBI primers, a second-round multiplex PCR was carried out. TCRdb re-derived calls from the multiplex PCR reads in MiXCR, one entry per CDR3 protein. The sample holds about 1.2 million distinct CDR3 sequences, 35% to 40% seen once. The TCR sequence derives from an adult man with Graves' hyperthyroidism. Material for sequencing was peripheral blood or thyroid tissue (not recorded which). The rearrangement joins TRBV10-3 to TRBJ2-2, with 11 bases aligning to TRBD2. CDR3 residues: CAISESTSGKVLAGELFF. CDR3 DNA sequence: TGTGCCATCAGTGAGTCGACTAGCGGGAAGGTCCTTGCCGGGGAGCTGTTTTTT.